This TCR beta chain was observed in a study of blood T cell repertoires in COVID-19 (dated by TCRdb to between 2020 and 2021). As for the study more broadly: Samples covering the acute and convalescent phases of COVID-19 were provided by collaborators in the United States, Italy and Spain. The dataset comprised deeply sampled blood TCRbeta repertoires from subjects exposed to, actively infected with, or recovered from COVID-19. A freely available public database, intended as a resource for researchers studying the immune response to SARS-CoV-2, is where the repertoires were released. Samples were obtained from the ongoing ImmuneRACE study (first 160 participants) and from 1,254 subjects provided by 6 global collaborators. The material from the prospective study consisted of cDNA or gDNA derived from T cells, B-cell-depleted T cells, or PBMCs. The sample metadata nearly always contained a de-identified subject ID, COVID-19 status, age in years and sex. Where available, HLA class I and class II types were taken from metadata supplied by the sample provider and were not determined by assay-based typing.

Findings and caveats that apply to the study as a whole: Clinical and demographic metadata were provided uncurated, with the amount varying by source and participant.

TCRbeta CDR3 regions were amplified from genomic DNA using the immunoSEQ Assay, a bias-controlled multiplex PCR. The paper's processing steps were these. Nucleated cell counts per sample were estimated from amplification of reference gene primers within the assay. Sequence reads were collapsed and filtered to measure the absolute abundance of every unique TCRbeta CDR3 rearrangement. Productive Simpson clonality was computed per sample as the square root of Simpson's diversity index over productive rearrangements. What TCRdb holds here is the immuneACCESS table cut down to in-frame rearrangements. Part of the clones is not present; checked against another copy, under half of the missing clones reflect an unresolved V gene, and the others are unexplained. V, J and clone size are those of that table, while D and trimming were read from the DNA. The sample table holds about 80,000 clones, of which about 87% were seen once. The top ten clones comprise under 7.5% of the sample.

For this clone: Its target antigen remains unknown. No much larger clone exists at a distance of one base, and base qualities are not known.

The collaborating institutions used their own protocols to collect whole blood in K2EDTA tubes. For TCRbeta analysis, collaborators shipped samples as frozen whole blood, isolated PBMCs, or DNA extracted from either of those sample types. From cysteine to phenylalanine, the CDR3 is 14 amino acids long. The read is trimmed to its CDR3 DNA, 42 bases read in frame from base 1. Looking up the germline V gene yields CDR1 MNHEY and CDR2 SVGAGI. At the junction V is shortened by 8 bases and J by 4 bases, with 15 bases in between. This chain joins TRBV6-5 to TRBJ1-5, with no confidently assigned D gene. The sample consisted of peripheral blood. The TCR originated in a woman aged 80 or over with acute or convalescent COVID-19. This receptor carries the CDR3 CASRFDSPNQPQHF. The DNA sequence follows: TGTGCCAGCCGGTTTGATAGCCCAAATCAGCCCCAGCATTTT.